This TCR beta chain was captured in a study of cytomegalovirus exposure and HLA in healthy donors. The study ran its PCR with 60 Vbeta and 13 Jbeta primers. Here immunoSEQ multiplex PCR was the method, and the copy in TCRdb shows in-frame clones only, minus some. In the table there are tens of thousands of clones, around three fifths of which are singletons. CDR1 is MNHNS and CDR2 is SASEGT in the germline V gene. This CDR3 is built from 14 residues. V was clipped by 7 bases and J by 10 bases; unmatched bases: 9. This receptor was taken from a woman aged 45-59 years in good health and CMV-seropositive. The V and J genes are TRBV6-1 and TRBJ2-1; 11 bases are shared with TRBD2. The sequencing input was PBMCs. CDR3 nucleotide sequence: TGTGCCAGCAATTCCGGGACTAGCGGAATGGAGCAGTTCTTC. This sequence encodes CASNSGTSGMEQFF.